This T cell receptor (beta chain) emerged from a study of regulatory T cells in long-lasting Graves disease. As for the study in general: Those with persistent Graves' disease had received antithyroid drugs for over 5 years with positive TSH receptor antibodies.

The time point: persistent/refractory GD, antithyroid drugs over 5 years with positive TRAb. There was RNA extracted from PBMCs, and the TCR library was made from it. Germline V gene sequence: CDR1 SQVTM, CDR2 ANQGSEA. This CDR3 region has 14 residues. V dropped 7 bases and J dropped 4 bases, with 19 bases sitting between them. Regarding this clonotype: The antigen remains undetermined.

For TCR beta, libraries came from iRepertoire HTBI primers and Arm-PCR of CDR3 regions. One entry per CDR3 protein, called by TCRdb with MiXCR from the multiplex PCR reads. The sample shows 650,000 to 850,000 distinct CDR3 sequences, about 32% of them seen only once. Study outcomes and limitations: It was in persistent disease that TRBV28, TRBJ1-2 and TRBJ2-5 were favored.

The source is a female donor with Graves disease. The specimen comprised peripheral blood mononuclear cells (PBMCs), sampled when the disease was refractory, from a patient treated with antithyroid drugs. This chain joins TRBV29-1 and TRBJ1-1; D is undetermined. The CDR3 nucleotides are TGCAGCGCCCCAACCCGGGAGTCAGGCACTGAAGCTTTCTTT. Protein: CSAPTRESGTEAFF.